This T cell receptor beta chain was captured in a study of T cells in Graves' hyperthyroidism and ophthalmopathy. Whole-study context: Peripheral blood was drawn at first diagnosis, prior to all treatment.

CDR3 size: 13 residues. Trimming left V 3 bases short and J 4 bases short, with 9 bases between. Per the germline V gene, CDR1 is MNHEY and CDR2 is SVGAGI. Researchers amplified the TCR beta CDR3 regions from RNA transcripts. First-round RT-PCR with HTBI primers amplified the TCR CDR3 region. TCRdb re-called the multiplex PCR reads through MiXCR, storing one row per CDR3 protein. The table records under 300,000 distinct CDR3 sequences, roughly 22% of them present only once. This clonotype was counted ten times or more. Clinical Activity Scores of at least 3, NOSPECS grades of at least 4 and durations under 3 months characterized ophthalmopathy patients.

Sequencing was carried out using blood. The V and J genes are TRBV6-5 and TRBJ1-2; TRBD1 might be the D (6 bases). This sequence was found in a man under 40 with Graves' ophthalmopathy. The CDR3 here is CASSYGQSYGYTF. DNA of the CDR3: TGTGCCAGCAGTTATGGACAGAGCTATGGCTACACCTTC.